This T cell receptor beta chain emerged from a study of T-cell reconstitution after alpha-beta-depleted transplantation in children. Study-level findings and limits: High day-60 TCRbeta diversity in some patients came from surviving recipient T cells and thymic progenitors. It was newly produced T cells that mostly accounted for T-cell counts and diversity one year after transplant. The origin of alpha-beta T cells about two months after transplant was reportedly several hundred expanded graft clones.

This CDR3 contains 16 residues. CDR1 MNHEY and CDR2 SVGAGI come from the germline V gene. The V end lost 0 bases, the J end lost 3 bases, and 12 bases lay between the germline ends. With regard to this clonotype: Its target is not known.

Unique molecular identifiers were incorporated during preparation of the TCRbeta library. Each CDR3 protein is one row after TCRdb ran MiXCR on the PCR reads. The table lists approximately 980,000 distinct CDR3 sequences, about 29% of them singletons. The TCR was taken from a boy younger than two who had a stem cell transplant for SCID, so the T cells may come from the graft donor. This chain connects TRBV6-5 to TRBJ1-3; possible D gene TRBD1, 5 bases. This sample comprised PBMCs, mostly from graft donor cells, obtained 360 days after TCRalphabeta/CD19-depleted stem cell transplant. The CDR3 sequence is CASSYSQEGSGNTIYF. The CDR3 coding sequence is TGTGCCAGCAGTTACTCCCAAGAGGGGAGTGGAAACACCATATATTTT.